The rows below give T cell receptor beta chains drawn from one sample of a study of Ad26.COV2.S vaccination and SARS-CoV-2 variants. Profiled with immunoSEQ multiplex PCR; TCRdb holds only in-frame clones, not every one. The repertoire includes approximately 350,000 clones, 83% of them detected once, and approximately 7.8% sits in the top ten. Sample: peripheral blood, taken in a trial of Ad26.COV2.S vaccine versus placebo. The origin of the receptors is a person between 18 and 65 years old who received the Ad26.COV2.S COVID-19 vaccine or a placebo. The CDR3 runs from the conserved cysteine through the conserved F or W. Fields, in order: clone size, V gene, J gene, D gene, CDR3 length, CDR3 protein, CDR3 DNA. The D gene is left open where the match is weak. Some rows have no size entry. The others give once, few or many, or a class for an expanded clone.

NA	TRBV4-3	TRBJ2-5	TRBD1	15	CASSQDRQGVKTQYF	TGCGCCAGCAGCCAAGACAGGCAGGGGGTCAAGACCCAGTACTTC
NA	TRBV11-2	TRBJ2-7	NA	13	CASSLGVSYEQYF	TGTGCCAGCAGCTTAGGGGTAAGCTACGAGCAGTACTTC
NA	TRBV6-6	TRBJ2-7	TRBD1	14	CASTLRQGGYEQYF	TGTGCCAGCACTCTGAGACAGGGGGGCTACGAGCAGTACTTC
NA	TRBV11-3	TRBJ1-1	NA	12	CASSLLGQEAFF	TGTGCCAGCAGCTTACTAGGACAGGAAGCTTTCTTT
NA	TRBV29-1	TRBJ1-1	NA	12	CSVEGLRTEAFF	TGCAGCGTTGAAGGGCTCAGGACTGAAGCTTTCTTT
NA	TRBV7-9	TRBJ1-5	NA	13	CASSLVGNQPQHF	TGTGCCAGCAGCTTAGTCGGCAATCAGCCCCAGCATTTT
NA	TRBV18	TRBJ2-5	TRBD1	13	CASSPGQGETQYF	TGTGCCAGCTCCCCCGGACAGGGGGAGACCCAGTACTTC
NA	TRBV10-2	TRBJ2-3	NA	12	CACSDHTDTQYF	TGCGCCTGCTCGGACCACACAGATACGCAGTATTTT
few	TRBV30	TRBJ1-5	TRBD1	13	CAWSGQGDQPQHF	TGTGCCTGGAGTGGACAGGGCGATCAGCCCCAGCATTTT
NA	TRBV19	TRBJ2-1	NA	10	CASQQGEQFF	TGTGCCAGTCAGCAGGGTGAGCAGTTCTTC
NA	TRBV7-9	TRBJ2-5	NA	14	CASGGAGRGETQYF	TGTGCCAGCGGCGGGGCGGGCCGAGGGGAGACCCAGTACTTC
NA	TRBV24-1	TRBJ2-5	NA	14	CATSDWGRGETQYF	TGTGCCACCAGTGATTGGGGCAGGGGAGAGACCCAGTACTTC
NA	TRBV19	TRBJ2-2	NA	15	CASRNQGSRTGELFF	TGTGCCAGTCGAAACCAGGGGTCTCGGACCGGGGAGCTGTTTTTT
NA	TRBV5-1	TRBJ1-2	NA	14	CASSWAHRDYGYTF	TGCGCCAGCAGCTGGGCTCATCGAGACTATGGCTACACCTTC
NA	TRBV9	TRBJ1-1	NA	16	CASSAGLGLRGTEAFF	TGTGCCAGCAGCGCTGGCCTGGGTTTAAGGGGCACTGAAGCTTTCTTT
NA	TRBV4-2	TRBJ1-2	NA	14	CASSQDPGLNGYTF	TGTGCCAGCAGCCAAGATCCGGGTCTAAATGGCTACACCTTC
NA	TRBV5-1	TRBJ2-3	TRBD1	11	CASSSTGIQYF	TGCGCCAGCAGCTCGACAGGGATACAGTATTTT
NA	TRBV4-2	TRBJ1-2	NA	15	CASSQDGRANYGYTF	TGTGCCAGCAGCCAAGACGGCAGGGCTAACTATGGCTACACCTTC
NA	TRBV5-5	TRBJ1-2	NA	15	CASSLGAAGSYGYTF	TGTGCCAGCAGCTTGGGGGCGGCGGGGTCCTATGGCTACACCTTC
NA	TRBV11-3	TRBJ1-1	NA	13	CASSLEAPAPAFF	TGTGCCAGCAGCTTAGAAGCCCCGGCGCCAGCTTTCTTT
NA	TRBV4-1	TRBJ1-5	TRBD1	15	CASSRGGGAGQPQHF	TGCGCCAGCAGCCGGGGAGGGGGCGCGGGTCAGCCCCAGCATTTT
NA	TRBV12-3/TRBV12-4	TRBJ1-1	NA	12	CASSLNNPEAFF	TGTGCCAGCAGTTTAAACAACCCTGAAGCTTTCTTT
NA	TRBV5-1	TRBJ1-3	NA	15	CASSFGPPSGNTIYF	TGCGCCAGCAGCTTCGGACCTCCCTCTGGAAACACCATATATTTT
once	TRBV15	TRBJ2-5	NA	14	CATSRGQGWETQYF	TGTGCCACCAGCAGAGGTCAGGGATGGGAGACCCAGTACTTC
once	TRBV5-1	TRBJ1-1	NA	16	CASSFQGKIGVTEAFF	TGCGCCAGCAGCTTTCAGGGGAAGATAGGTGTCACTGAAGCTTTCTTT
NA	TRBV5-1	TRBJ1-6	NA	14	CASSFQGSGSPLHF	TGCGCCAGCAGCTTCCAGGGAAGCGGTTCACCCCTCCACTTT
NA	TRBV15	TRBJ1-2	NA	18	CATSRDYGGALVTNGYTF	TGTGCCACCAGCAGAGATTACGGCGGTGCCCTTGTCACAAATGGCTACACCTTC
once	TRBV19	TRBJ1-5	NA	17	CASSIGVRGGSNQPQHF	TGTGCCAGTAGTATAGGGGTTCGGGGAGGCAGCAATCAGCCCCAGCATTTT
once	TRBV6-5	TRBJ1-5	NA	15	CASSRDKYQDQPQHF	TGTGCCAGCAGCCGCGACAAGTACCAGGATCAGCCCCAGCATTTT
NA	TRBV21-1	TRBJ1-6	NA	16	CASSKTGGLFNSPLHF	TGTGCCAGCAGCAAAACAGGGGGCCTTTTTAATTCACCCCTCCACTTT
NA	TRBV6-2/TRBV6-3	TRBJ1-1	NA	13	CASSGDPITEAFF	TGTGCCAGCAGTGGGGATCCGATCACTGAAGCTTTCTTT
NA	TRBV9	TRBJ2-2	TRBD2	18	CASSPEVRTSGRMGELFF	TGTGCCAGCAGCCCAGAAGTGAGGACTAGCGGGAGAATGGGGGAGCTGTTTTTT
NA	TRBV18	TRBJ1-1	NA	14	CASSGTGMNTEAFF	TGTGCCAGCTCAGGAACAGGGATGAACACTGAAGCTTTCTTT
NA	TRBV7-2	TRBJ1-2	TRBD1	14	CASSFGQGVLGYTF	TGTGCCAGCAGTTTCGGACAGGGGGTTCTTGGCTACACCTTC
NA	TRBV12-3/TRBV12-4	TRBJ1-5	NA	13	CASQGRGNQPQHF	TGTGCCAGCCAGGGGCGGGGCAATCAGCCCCAGCATTTT